The 26 T cell receptor beta chains below were found in one sample sequenced in a study of shared clonotypes between healthy human individuals. Produced via immunoSEQ multiplex PCR; TCRdb's table is partial and in-frame only. Here the sample spans about half a million clones, 81% being singletons. The specimen sequenced was PBMCs. All receptors derive from a woman aged 40 to 50 in good health. Some clones in this sample may be carry-over from other donors' samples.

The rearrangement uses TRBV29-1 and TRBJ2-3, with D possibly being TRBD1 (6 bases). Germline CDR1 reads SQVTM; CDR2 reads ANQGSEA. V was clipped by 7 bases and J by 0 bases, with 11 bases between them. CDR3 length: 13 amino acids. CDR3 in DNA: TGCAGCGCATCCGGGACAAGCACAGATACGCAGTATTTT. Amino acid sequence: CSASGTSTDTQYF.

V gene TRBV7-8 combines with J gene TRBJ2-4; no reliable D call. CDR1 SGHVS and CDR2 FQNEAQ come from the germline V gene. The V end lost 1 base, the J end lost 5 bases, and 9 bases lay between the germline ends. The length of the CDR3 is 14 residues. The CDR3 nucleotides are TGTGCCAGCAGCTTAGGGGGTAGGGAAAACATTCAGTACTTC. Amino acid sequence: CASSLGGRENIQYF.

The rearrangement links TRBV27 to TRBJ2-1, with 13 bases that match TRBD2. After removal of 6 bases from V and 0 bases from J, the junction contained 14 bases not matched to a gene. CDR1 and CDR2 (germline): MNHEY, SMNVEV (reference sequence). The CDR3 consists of 20 residues. CDR3 in amino acids: CASSKRTSGSLTSSYNEQFF. The DNA for the CDR3 is TGTGCCAGCAGCAAAAGGACTAGCGGGAGCCTCACAAGCTCCTACAATGAGCAGTTCTTC.

A remark on this clone: With a far larger clone one base away, a read error is the likely cause. The same CDR3 is also encoded by other DNA sequences in this sample. The chain links TRBV18 to TRBJ1-1; D not certain. Trimming took 0 bases from V and 5 from J, leaving 10 bases between them. The CDR3 spans 14 residues. Germline values: CDR1 KGHSH, CDR2 LQKENI. The CDR3 region has the DNA TGTGCCAGCTCACCACCGGGCAAGAATACTGAAGCTTTCTTT. Translated: CASSPPGKNTEAFF. The full variable domain, rest sourced from reference TRBV18 and TRBJ1-1, is NAGVMQNPRHLVRRRGQEARLRCSPMKGHSHVYWYRQLPEEGLKFMVYLQKENIIDESGMPKERFSAEFPKEGPSILRIQQVVRGDSAAYFCASSPPGKNTEAFFGQGTRLTVV.

In regard to this clone: The sample carries other DNA sequences with the same CDR3. The gene calls are TRBV18 and TRBJ1-2, with D possibly TRBD1 on 5 matching bases. V shed 2 bases and J shed 3 bases, with 7 bases lying between them. CDR1 is KGHSH, CDR2 LQKENI, per germline. This CDR3 region has 13 residues. CDR3: CASSPGADYGYTF. The CDR3, as DNA: TGTGCCAGCTCACCAGGGGCGGACTATGGCTACACCTTC.

This clone occurred once. V gene TRBV5-1 combines with J gene TRBJ2-7; no reliable D call. The germline CDR1 and CDR2 sequences are SGHRS and YFSETQ. The V and J ends lost 0 bases and 3 bases respectively, with 10 bases between them. The CDR3 is 14 residues long. The CDR3 here is CASSLDSAFYEQYF. The CDR3 nucleotides are TGCGCCAGCAGCTTGGACTCTGCCTTCTACGAGCAGTACTTC.

As regards this clone: This sequence is one base from a far larger clone and is likely a read error. Other DNA sequences in this specimen translate into the identical CDR3. This rearrangement joins TRBV29-1 to TRBJ2-5; TRBD1 is a possible D gene (6 bases). The end of the DNA fits TRBJ2-7 better, so the J call may be wrong. The CDR3 runs 14 residues. Germline V gives CDR1 SQVTM, CDR2 ANQGSEA. CDR3 in amino acids: CSVGAGLEPYEQYF. As DNA, the CDR3 is TGCAGCGTGGGGGCTGGGCTGGAACCCTACGAGCAGTACTTC.

This clone has a count of ten or more. The identical CDR3 is also encoded by other nucleotide sequences in the sample. The genes are TRBV7-9 and TRBJ1-2; D is undetermined. There are 12 residues in the CDR3. Germline lookup yields CDR1 SEHNR and CDR2 FQNEAQ (reference sequence). Trimming shortened V by 2 bases and J by 4 bases, and 5 bases separated the two germline ends. CDR3 DNA: TGTGCCAGCAGCTTATTATCCTATGGCTACACCTTC. This translates into CASSLLSYGYTF.

Notes on this clone: A far larger clone is just one base off, so this is likely a read error. This sequence joins TRBV28 and TRBJ2-5; a weak D match, TRBD2 (5 bases). The J call may be wrong; the DNA end is better matched by TRBJ2-7. Germline V gives CDR1 MDHEN, CDR2 SYDVKM. The CDR3 consists of 15 residues. The CDR3: CASSGVLGSSYEQYF. The CDR3 DNA sequence: TGTGCCAGCAGTGGGGTACTAGGGAGCTCCTACGAGCAGTACTTC.

The genes are TRBV6-5 and TRBJ1-5, with D unresolved. V lost 6 bases and J 5 bases, leaving 8 bases between the germline ends. CDR3 length: 12 amino acids. In germline, CDR1 is MNHEY, CDR2 SVGAGI. The CDR3 sequence: CASSYDDQPQHF. DNA of the CDR3: TGTGCCAGCAGCTATGACGATCAGCCCCAGCATTTT.

The sample holds one count of this clone. The V and J genes are TRBV10-3 and TRBJ2-1; 10 bases are a match to TRBD2. Germline V lookup: CDR1 ENHRY, CDR2 SYGVKD. The CDR3 spans 15 residues. Trimming took 3 bases from V and 5 from J; bases not matched to a gene: 4. Here the CDR3 DNA reads TGTGCCATCAGTGACGGGACTAGCGTGGACAATGAGCAGTTCTTC. This encodes CAISDGTSVDNEQFF.

V and J are TRBV7-2 and TRBJ2-7; perhaps TRBD1 as D (6 bases). There are 14 residues in the CDR3. Trimming removed 7 bases at V and 0 bases at J, with 13 bases between. Germline V gives CDR1 SGHTA, CDR2 FQGNSA. CDR3 in amino acids: CASKSRGNSYEQYF. The CDR3 DNA is TGTGCCAGCAAGTCCAGGGGTAACTCCTACGAGCAGTACTTC.

The chain carries TRBV15 and TRBJ2-2; D gene uncertain. Germline V gene lookup returns CDR1 LNHNV and CDR2 YYDKDF (reference sequence). Deletions cut 3 bases from V and 7 bases from J, with 6 bases between. This CDR3 is 12 amino acids long. The CDR3 DNA reads TGTGCCACCAGCAGCAGATTCGGGGAGCTGTTTTTT. Protein sequence: CATSSRFGELFF.

The chain links TRBV27 to TRBJ1-3; no definite D call. Trimming cost V 5 bases and J 0 bases, with 8 bases left between them. Germline lookup yields CDR1 MNHEY and CDR2 SMNVEV (reference sequence). The CDR3 has 14 residues. Here the CDR3 reads CASSPLGSGNTIYF. The CDR3 nucleotides are TGTGCCAGCAGTCCGTTGGGCTCTGGAAACACCATATATTTT.

A word on this clone: Only one base separates this from a far larger clonotype, so it likely reflects a read error. The sample holds other DNA sequences that translate to the same CDR3. The chain has TRBV30 and TRBJ1-4; D is unclear. V lost 4 bases to trimming and J lost 4 bases, with 13 bases between them. Germline CDR1 is GTSNPN and CDR2 is SVGIG (reference sequence). The CDR3 is made up of 14 amino acids. CDR3 residues: CAWTRRERNEKLFF. The CDR3 region has the DNA TGTGCCTGGACTCGACGTGAGCGTAATGAAAAACTGTTTTTT.

This chain uses TRBV5-1 with TRBJ1-3, with a weak D call TRBD1 (5 bases). The CDR3 extends over 16 amino acids. Germline lookup yields CDR1 SGHRS and CDR2 YFSETQ. Trimming took off 0 bases at V and 1 base at J, with 11 bases between the two ends. CDR3 coding DNA: TGCGCCAGCAGCTTGGCAGGGTACCGTTCTGGAAACACCATATATTTT. It encodes CASSLAGYRSGNTIYF.

Concerning this clone: A far larger clone is a single base away, which makes a read error likely. Other DNA sequences in this specimen translate into the identical CDR3. The rearrangement links TRBV10-2 to TRBJ2-3; the match to TRBD2 covers 13 bases. In germline, CDR1 is WSHSY, CDR2 SAAADI. The CDR3 covers 18 residues. The chain's CDR3 is CASSKTSGREVIRDTQYF. CDR3 nucleotide sequence: TGCGCTAGCAGCAAAACTAGCGGGAGGGAAGTAATTCGAGATACGCAGTATTTT.

The rearrangement joins TRBV28 to TRBJ2-7; TRBD2 might be the D (6 bases). This CDR3 has 14 residues. Trimming removed 4 bases from V and 2 bases from J, with 12 bases in between. Germline V gene lookup returns CDR1 MDHEN and CDR2 SYDVKM. The CDR3, as DNA: TGTGCCAGCAGTTGGGCTAGCGCGACCTACGAGCAGTACTTC. Residues: CASSWASATYEQYF. The full variable domain, rest sourced from reference TRBV28 and TRBJ2-7, is DVKVTQSSRYLVKRTGEKVFLECVQDMDHENMFWYRQDPGLGLRLIYFSYDVKMKEKGDIPEGYSVSREKKERFSLILESASTNQTSMYLCASSWASATYEQYFGPGTRLTVT.

The rearrangement joins TRBV28 to TRBJ1-2, with D perhaps TRBD1 (5 bases). The germline V gene encodes CDR1 MDHEN and CDR2 SYDVKM. This CDR3 is 12 amino acids long. The germline V and J ends were trimmed by 6 bases and 5 bases, with 10 bases remaining between them. The CDR3: CASSGGYYGYTF. The CDR3 DNA reads TGTGCCAGCAGCGGGGGTTATTATGGCTACACCTTC.

The rearrangement joins TRBV5-5 to TRBJ1-4, with 8 bases fitting TRBD1. Germline V gene sequence: CDR1 SGHKS, CDR2 YYEKEE (reference sequence). Germline trimming cut 4 bases from V and 7 bases from J; bases unmatched to any gene: 6. CDR3 size: 14 residues. The CDR3 reads CASSPGQGGEKLFF. The CDR3 coding sequence is TGTGCCAGCAGCCCCGGACAGGGTGGTGAAAAACTGTTTTTT.

About this clone: This probably arose from a read error, given a far larger clone one base away. J is TRBJ1-1 and V is TRBV29-1; a weak D match, TRBD1 (5 bases). This CDR3 contains 14 residues. Germline CDR1 is SQVTM and CDR2 is ANQGSEA. V lost 4 bases, J lost 1 base, and 13 bases lay in between. The CDR3: CSVASRASNTEAFF. For the CDR3, the DNA is TGCAGCGTTGCCTCCAGGGCGTCGAACACTGAAGCTTTCTTT.

The rearrangement links TRBV30 to TRBJ2-3, with D uncertain. V was shortened by 3 bases and J by 4 bases, with 14 bases between the two germline ends. Germline V gene sequence: CDR1 GTSNPN, CDR2 SVGIG (reference sequence). The CDR3 has 14 residues. CDR3 sequence reads: CAWRVNALADTQYF. DNA for the CDR3: TGTGCCTGGAGGGTTAATGCGCTGGCAGATACGCAGTATTTT.

DNA of the CDR3: TGTGCCTGGAGTGTACTTTCGGGAGTTAGCGAGCAGTACTTC. This translates into CAWSVLSGVSEQYF. The rearrangement links TRBV30 to TRBJ2-7, with D possibly being TRBD2 (6 bases). Trimming removed 0 bases at V and 6 bases at J, with 15 bases between. Germline V gene data show CDR1 as GTSNPN and CDR2 as SVGIG (reference sequence). There are 14 residues in the CDR3. Complete variable domain (other parts from reference TRBV30 and TRBJ2-7): SQTIHQWPATLVQPVGSPLSLECTVEGTSNPNLYWYRQAAGRGLQLLFYSVGIGQISSEVPQNLSASRPQDRQFILSSKKLLLSDSGFYLCAWSVLSGVSEQYFGPGTRLTVT.

As regards this clone: This likely reflects a read error, since a far larger clone is one base away. The same CDR3 arises from other DNA sequences in this sample as well. The genes are TRBV11-2 and TRBJ2-6; tentative D call: TRBD1 (6 bases). The germline gives CDR1 SGHAT, CDR2 FQNNGV. This CDR3 is built from 16 residues. V was shortened by 5 bases and J by 4 bases, with 15 bases between the two germline ends. CDR3: CASSLQGNIGANVLTF. In DNA form, the CDR3 reads TGTGCCAGCAGCCTACAGGGAAATATCGGGGCCAACGTCCTGACTTTC.

Comments on this clone: A far more abundant clone sits one base away, making this likely a read error. The chain recombines TRBV30 with TRBJ2-4; 9 positions agree with TRBD1. The CDR3 covers 14 residues. Germline loops: CDR1 GTSNPN, CDR2 SVGIG (reference sequence). With V trimmed by 7 bases and J by 5 bases, 9 bases remained unmatched. In nucleotides, the CDR3 is TGTGCCTCCGACAGGGGGACGCCGGAAAACATTCAGTACTTC. Translation gives CASDRGTPENIQYF.

V usage is TRBV10-3 and J usage is TRBJ2-3; D possibly corresponds to TRBD2 (6 bases). This CDR3 has 12 amino acids. Germline CDR1 reads ENHRY; CDR2 reads SYGVKD. The ends were cut back, 5 bases at V and 6 bases at J, with 9 bases in the middle. This CDR3 reads CAISPGSDTQYF. CDR3 nucleotides: TGTGCCATCAGTCCCGGGAGCGATACGCAGTATTTT.